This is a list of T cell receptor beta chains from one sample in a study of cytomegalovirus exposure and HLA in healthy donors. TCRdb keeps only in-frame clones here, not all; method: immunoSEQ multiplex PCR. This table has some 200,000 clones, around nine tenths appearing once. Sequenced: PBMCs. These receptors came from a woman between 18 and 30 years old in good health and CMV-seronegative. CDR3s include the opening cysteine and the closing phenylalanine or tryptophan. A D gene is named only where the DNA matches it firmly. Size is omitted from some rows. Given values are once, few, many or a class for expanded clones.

TGCGCCAGCAGCAAAGGACAGTCCCCAGATACGCAGTATTTT	CASSKGQSPDTQYF	TRBJ2-3	NA	14	NA	TRBV5-1
TGTGCCACCTCCGACAGGGTGGATACCCTCCACTTT	CATSDRVDTLHF	TRBJ1-6	NA	12	TRBD1	TRBV10-3
TGTGCCAGCAGCTTAGCGTTCCTAGCGTCTACCTACAATGAGCAGTTCTTC	CASSLAFLASTYNEQFF	TRBJ2-1	NA	17	NA	TRBV7-2
TGCGCCAGCGCGGGGGGGGCTTCTGGAAACACCATATATTTT	CASAGGASGNTIYF	TRBJ1-3	few	14	NA	TRBV5-1
TGTGCCAGCACCCCAGGCGGGGGGGCCGGAACCGGGGAGCTGTTTTTT	CASTPGGGAGTGELFF	TRBJ2-2	NA	16	TRBD2	TRBV27
TGTGCCACCAGCAGAGATTCGGGGGGGGTGAACACTGAAGCTTTCTTT	CATSRDSGGVNTEAFF	TRBJ1-1	NA	16	NA	TRBV15
TGTGCCAGTAGTACCACAGGGCTTTCTGAAGCTTTCTTT	CASSTTGLSEAFF	TRBJ1-1	NA	13	NA	TRBV19
TGTGCCAGCAGCGTCAGTACAGGGGGCTGGACTAGCGGGAGGCCCTACGAGCAGTACTTC	CASSVSTGGWTSGRPYEQYF	TRBJ2-7	few	20	TRBD2	TRBV9
TGTGCCAGCAGCAAAGGAGGGCAGGACCAAGAGACCCAGTACTTC	CASSKGGQDQETQYF	TRBJ2-5	NA	15	NA	TRBV21-1
TGTGCCAGCAGCACGAACAGGGACCGGGGCGAGCAGTACTTC	CASSTNRDRGEQYF	TRBJ2-7	NA	14	NA	TRBV5-8
TGTGCCAGCACCCTGACAGGGGTGGGCTCCTACGAGCAGTACTTC	CASTLTGVGSYEQYF	TRBJ2-7	NA	15	TRBD1	TRBV7-8
TGTGCCAGCAGATTTCTCGGGGGAAACTCCTACGAGCAGTACTTC	CASRFLGGNSYEQYF	TRBJ2-7	NA	15	NA	TRBV5-6
TGCGCCAGCAGCCAAGAGGGGACTAGGACAGATACGCAGTATTTT	CASSQEGTRTDTQYF	TRBJ2-3	NA	15	TRBD2	TRBV4-3
TGCGCCAGCAGCCATCGGACGCCTAGCGGGAGTAGTGCTGGGGCCAACGTCCTGACTTTC	CASSHRTPSGSSAGANVLTF	TRBJ2-6	NA	20	TRBD2	TRBV4-3
TGTGCCAGCAGTGAAAGACAGGGGGTAAGGTCTTGGTCACCCCTCCACTTT	CASSERQGVRSWSPLHF	TRBJ1-6	NA	17	TRBD1	TRBV6-1
TGTGCCAGCAGCTTAACGTCCCAGGCCTCCGAAGCTTTCTTT	CASSLTSQASEAFF	TRBJ1-1	NA	14	NA	TRBV7-3
TGTGCCAGTAGTCGACGAGCGGGCGTTACGTACCAAGAGACCCAGTACTTC	CASSRRAGVTYQETQYF	TRBJ2-5	NA	17	NA	TRBV19
TGTGCCAGCAGATTTAGCGGTGATGAGCAGTTCTTC	CASRFSGDEQFF	TRBJ2-1	NA	12	NA	TRBV13
TGTGCCAGCTGGGACAGGGGCGAAAAACTGTTTTTT	CASWDRGEKLFF	TRBJ1-4	NA	12	TRBD1	TRBV2
TGTGCCTGGAGTGTATGGCTAGCGGGTTACAATGAGCAGTTCTTC	CAWSVWLAGYNEQFF	TRBJ2-1	once	15	TRBD2	TRBV30
TGTGCCAGCTCACCACCTACGGTCGGAAACACCATATATTTT	CASSPPTVGNTIYF	TRBJ1-3	once	14	NA	TRBV18
TGTGCCAGCAGAGGACAGACGACTAATGAAAAACTGTTTTTT	CASRGQTTNEKLFF	TRBJ1-4	NA	14	NA	TRBV6-1
TGTGCCAGTAGTGGACATGCAGTGTCCTACGAGCAGTACTTC	CASSGHAVSYEQYF	TRBJ2-7	NA	14	NA	TRBV19
TGTGCCAGCAGCTTATTTGCGGGAGTCTTAGAGACCCAGTACTTC	CASSLFAGVLETQYF	TRBJ2-5	NA	15	TRBD2	TRBV7-9